These 22 T cell receptor beta chains share one sample of origin, sequenced in a study of blood T cell repertoires in COVID-19. The assay was immunoSEQ multiplex PCR, and TCRdb's table has in-frame clones only and misses some. The sample carries 9,500 to 15,000 clones, about 71% recorded once. The sequencing sample was made of peripheral blood. All receptors come from a man in his 60s with COVID-19, enrolled during active disease.

The chain employs TRBV4-1 and TRBJ1-1, with a possible D match to TRBD1 (5 bases). The V gene lost 1 base and the J gene lost 3 bases, with 12 bases spanning the gap. This CDR3 spans 15 amino acids. Per germline, CDR1 MGHRA and CDR2 YSYEKL. The CDR3 nucleotides are TGCGCCAGCAGCCAAGTTGTCAGGGTGTACACTGAAGCTTTCTTT. Protein product: CASSQVVRVYTEAFF.

The chain employs TRBV5-6 and TRBJ1-5; D gene uncertain. With 2 bases removed from V and 4 bases from J, the gap between germline ends came to 4 bases. Germline V gene data show CDR1 as SGHDT and CDR2 as YYEEEE. CDR3 length equals 12 residues. This chain's CDR3 is CASSFLNQPQHF. In nucleotides, the CDR3 is TGTGCCAGCAGCTTTCTAAATCAGCCCCAGCATTTT.

This chain uses TRBV18 with TRBJ2-2, with 10 positions matching TRBD1. Unmatched junction bases numbered 3, after V lost 3 bases and J lost 5 bases. There are 15 residues in the CDR3. Germline values: CDR1 KGHSH, CDR2 LQKENI. The CDR3 sequence: CASSPRTGGTGELFF. The DNA for the CDR3 is TGTGCCAGCTCACCGAGGACAGGGGGGACCGGGGAGCTGTTTTTT.

As concerns this clone: The junction shows a germline mismatch at one end, possibly a read error. V and J are TRBV7-9 and TRBJ1-6; 7 nucleotides agree with TRBD1. Germline V lookup: CDR1 SEHNR, CDR2 FQNEAQ (reference sequence). The length of the CDR3 is 17 residues. DNA for the CDR3: TGTGCCAGCACCCAGCTCGGACAGGCCGGCTATGATTCACCCCTCCACTTT. Protein sequence: CASTQLGQAGYDSPLHF.

This clone is classed as medium-sized. The rearrangement uses TRBV25-1 and TRBJ2-7, with 11 positions matching TRBD1. V shed 1 base, J shed 6 bases, and the junction held 5 bases outside the gene matches. The CDR3 totals 15 residues. CDR1 MGHDK and CDR2 SYGVNS come from the germline V gene. CDR3 DNA: TGTGCCAGCAGTGAATTTAGGACAGGGGGCGCCGAGCAGTACTTC. Translating it yields CASSEFRTGGAEQYF.

This chain links TRBV2 with TRBJ2-7, with D hard to call. This CDR3 comprises 13 residues. The germline V and J ends were trimmed by 5 bases and 0 bases, with 8 bases remaining between them. The germline V gene has CDR1 SNHLY and CDR2 FYNNEI. The CDR3 is CASSLEGSYEQYF. CDR3 in DNA: TGTGCCAGCAGTCTAGAAGGCTCCTACGAGCAGTACTTC.

The chain joins TRBV2 to TRBJ2-7; TRBD1 matches 7 bases. The CDR3 length is 14 residues. V was clipped by 8 bases and J by 2 bases; unmatched bases: 9. Germline V gives CDR1 SNHLY, CDR2 FYNNEI. This chain's CDR3 is CASEDRAKTYEQYV. CDR3 nucleotides: TGTGCCAGCGAAGACAGGGCCAAAACCTACGAGCAGTACGTC.

This clone was counted once. The chain carries TRBV5-1 and TRBJ2-4; possibly TRBD1 for D (5 bases). V was clipped by 0 bases and J by 1 base, with 5 bases between them. The CDR3 runs to 14 residues. Looked up from germline, CDR1 is SGHRS and CDR2 is YFSETQ. The CDR3 region has the DNA TGCGCCAGCAGCTTGGACAGGGCCAAAAACATTCAGTACTTC. Amino acids: CASSLDRAKNIQYF.

Judged by abundance, this clone is medium-sized (0.01 to 0.1%). The chain joins TRBV6-2 or TRBV6-3 to TRBJ2-5; unclear D gene. The CDR3 consists of 12 residues. Germline V CDR1 and CDR2: MNHEY, SVGEGT. V lost 2 bases, J lost 3 bases, and 4 bases lay in between. CDR3 in amino acids: CASSYPEETQYF. DNA for the CDR3: TGTGCCAGCAGTTACCCGGAAGAGACCCAGTACTTC.

The sample holds a few counts of this clone. This chain connects TRBV30 to TRBJ1-3; D unclear. Trimming cost V 2 bases and J 3 bases, with 8 bases left between them. This CDR3 has 13 residues. Germline V CDR1 and CDR2: GTSNPN, SVGIG (reference sequence). The CDR3 spells CAWSLAVGNTIYF. The CDR3 DNA reads as TGTGCCTGGAGTTTGGCAGTTGGAAACACCATATATTTT.

This clone was detected only once. A read error is likely, as this CDR3 ends without the conserved phenylalanine or tryptophan. It is unclear where the CDR3 begins or ends on the DNA, so no DNA is shown, and the CDR3 is as TCRdb lists it. The J gene is TRBJ1-4, the V gene TRBV11-3. CDR1 SGHNT and CDR2 YENEEA come from the germline V gene. The CDR3 totals 9 residues, both ends included. CDR3 protein: CAVHRVLVS.

The genes are TRBV28 and TRBJ1-1; 8 positions match TRBD1. CDR1 is MDHEN, CDR2 SYDVKM, per germline. The V and J ends lost 6 bases and 8 bases, in that order; junction bases with no gene match: 11. CDR3 length equals 14 residues. DNA of the CDR3: TGTGCCAGCAGAGCCCGACAGGGGTTGAGGGAAGCTTTCTTT. This encodes CASRARQGLREAFF. The variable domain in full, with the rest retrieved from reference TRBV28 and TRBJ1-1, is DVKVTQSSRYLVKRTGEKVFLECVQDMDHENMFWYRQDPGLGLRLIYFSYDVKMKEKGDIPEGYSVSREKKERFSLILESASTNQTSMYLCASRARQGLREAFFGQGTRLTVV.

This clone has just a few counts. V usage is TRBV9 and J usage is TRBJ2-3; 10 bases align to TRBD1. This CDR3 is 20 amino acids long. Germline CDR1 and CDR2: SGDLS and YYNGEE. Unmatched junction bases numbered 13, after V lost 0 bases and J lost 0 bases. The CDR3 protein is CASSVAGAGTGVVSTDTQYF. The CDR3, as DNA: TGTGCCAGCAGCGTAGCGGGGGCGGGGACAGGGGTCGTGAGCACAGATACGCAGTATTTT.

This chain connects TRBV4-1 to TRBJ1-1, with 7 bases fitting TRBD1. Looked up from germline, CDR1 is MGHRA and CDR2 is YSYEKL. Germline trimming cut 4 bases from V and 4 bases from J; bases unmatched to any gene: 21. This CDR3 region has 19 residues. CDR3 residues: CASSPLALTGFRGSTEAFF. The CDR3 DNA follows: TGCGCCAGCAGCCCGCTGGCCCTGACAGGGTTCCGAGGGAGCACTGAAGCTTTCTTT.

DNA for the CDR3: TGTGCCAGCACCGTGGGGGGGAGGACAGATACGCAGTATTTT. Its protein is CASTVGGRTDTQYF. The chain carries TRBV7-2 and TRBJ2-3; 7 bases agree with TRBD2. Unmatched junction bases numbered 7, after V lost 7 bases and J lost 3 bases. Germline CDR1 and CDR2: SGHTA and FQGNSA. The CDR3 loop spans 14 amino acids.

The chain recombines TRBV7-9 with TRBJ2-1; 8 bases agree with TRBD2. Per germline, CDR1 SEHNR and CDR2 FQNEAQ (reference sequence). This CDR3 has 15 amino acids. With 3 bases clipped from V and 7 bases from J, the junction kept 8 bases outside the gene matches. CDR3 amino acids: CASSFSAAGENEQFF. CDR3 sequence (DNA): TGTGCCAGCAGCTTTTCGGCAGCGGGAGAGAATGAGCAGTTCTTC.

CDR3 DNA sequence: TGCGCCAGCAGCAAAGGACAGGGCGGCATGGGCACCGGGGAGCTGTTTTTT. Translating gives CASSKGQGGMGTGELFF. The chain has TRBV5-1 and TRBJ2-2; TRBD1 aligns across 8 bases. The V and J ends lost 4 bases and 4 bases, in that order; junction bases with no gene match: 12. The CDR3 sequence is 17 residues long. CDR1 and CDR2 (germline): SGHRS, YFSETQ.

The chain uses TRBV6-1 and TRBJ1-5, with TRBD1 matching 10 bases. CDR1 and CDR2 (germline): MNHNS, SASEGT. The CDR3 runs to 17 residues. V dropped 3 bases and J dropped 0; count of bases not matched to a gene: 5. CDR3 DNA: TGTGCCAGCAGTGAGGGGACAGGGGCTTATAGCAATCAGCCCCAGCATTTT. Its protein product is CASSEGTGAYSNQPQHF.

V usage is TRBV11-2 and J usage is TRBJ2-1; TRBD2 agrees at 11 bases. Trimming at V came to 1 base and at J to 8 bases, leaving 10 bases not matched to a gene. The CDR3 is 17 residues long. Per germline, CDR1 SGHAT and CDR2 FQNNGV. The CDR3 loop is CASSLAPSGRIRYEQFF. CDR3 nucleotide sequence: TGTGCCAGCAGCTTAGCCCCTAGCGGGAGGATCAGGTATGAGCAGTTCTTC.

The table lists this clone with a few counts. This chain connects TRBV5-1 to TRBJ1-4, with TRBD1 matching 7 bases. CDR1 and CDR2 from the germline V gene are SGHRS and YFSETQ. The CDR3 spans 15 residues. The J segment lost 1 base and the V segment lost 4 bases, leaving 4 bases of the junction unmatched. The CDR3 coding sequence is TGCGCCAGCAGCCCGAGGGGGCAAACTAATGAAAAACTGTTTTTT. Protein sequence: CASSPRGQTNEKLFF. Looking up the rest from reference TRBV5-1 and TRBJ1-4 gives the full variable domain: KAGVTQTPRYLIKTRGQQVTLSCSPISGHRSVSWYQQTPGQGLQFLFEYFSETQRNKGNFPGRFSGRQFSNSRSEMNVSTLELGDSALYLCASSPRGQTNEKLFFGSGTQLSVL.

This rearrangement joins TRBV10-3 to TRBJ1-2; possible D gene TRBD1, 6 bases. The V gene's germline CDR1 is ENHRY and CDR2 SYGVKD. The CDR3 runs to 13 residues. V was cut by 0 bases and J by 8 bases, with 10 bases left in between. This CDR3 reads CAISESTQGGYTF. The CDR3 coding sequence is TGTGCCATCAGTGAGTCGACTCAGGGGGGCTACACCTTC.

This clone has a single count. The chain carries TRBV12-3 or TRBV12-4 and TRBJ1-1; D is uncertain. The V end lost 2 bases, the J end lost 5 bases, and 9 bases lay between the germline ends. The CDR3 extends over 13 amino acids. The CDR3 sequence is CASSLSGGTEAFF. For the CDR3, the DNA is TGTGCCAGCAGTTTATCGGGTGGGACTGAAGCTTTCTTT.